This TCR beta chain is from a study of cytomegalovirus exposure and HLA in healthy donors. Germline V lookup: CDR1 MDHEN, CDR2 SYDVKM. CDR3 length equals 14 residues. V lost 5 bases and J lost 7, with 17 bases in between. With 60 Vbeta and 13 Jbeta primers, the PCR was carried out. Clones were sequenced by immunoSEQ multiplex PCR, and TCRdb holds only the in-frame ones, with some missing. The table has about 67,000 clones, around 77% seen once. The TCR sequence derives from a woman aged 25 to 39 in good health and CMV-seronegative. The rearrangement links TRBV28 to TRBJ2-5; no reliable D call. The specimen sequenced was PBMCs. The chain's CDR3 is CASSPLTGPGTQYF. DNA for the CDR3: TGTGCCAGCAGTCCACTAACGGGTCCGGGGACCCAGTACTTC.